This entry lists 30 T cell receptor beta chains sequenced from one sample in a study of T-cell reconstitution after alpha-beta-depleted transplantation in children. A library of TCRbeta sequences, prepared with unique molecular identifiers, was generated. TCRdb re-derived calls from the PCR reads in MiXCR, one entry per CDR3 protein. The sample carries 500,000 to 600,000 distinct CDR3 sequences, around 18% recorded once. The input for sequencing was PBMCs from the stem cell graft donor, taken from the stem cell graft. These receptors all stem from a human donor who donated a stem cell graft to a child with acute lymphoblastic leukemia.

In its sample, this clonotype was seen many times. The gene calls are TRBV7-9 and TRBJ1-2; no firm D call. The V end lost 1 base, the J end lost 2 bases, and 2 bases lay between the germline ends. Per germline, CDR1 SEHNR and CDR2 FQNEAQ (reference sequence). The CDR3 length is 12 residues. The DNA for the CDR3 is TGTGCCAGCAGCTTAGTGAACTATGGCTACACCTTC. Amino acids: CASSLVNYGYTF. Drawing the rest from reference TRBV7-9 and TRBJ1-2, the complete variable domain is DTGVSQNPRHKITKRGQNVTFRCDPISEHNRLYWYRQTLGQGPEFLTYFQNEAQLEKSRLLSDRFSAERPKGSFSTLEIQRTEQGDSAMYLCASSLVNYGYTFGSGTRLTVV.

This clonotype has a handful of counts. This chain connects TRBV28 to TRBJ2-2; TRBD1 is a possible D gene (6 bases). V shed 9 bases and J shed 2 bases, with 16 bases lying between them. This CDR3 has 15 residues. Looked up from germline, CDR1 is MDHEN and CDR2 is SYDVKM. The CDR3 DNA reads TGTGCCAGTAGACCCGGGACACTAAACACCGGGGAGCTGTTTTTT. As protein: CASRPGTLNTGELFF.

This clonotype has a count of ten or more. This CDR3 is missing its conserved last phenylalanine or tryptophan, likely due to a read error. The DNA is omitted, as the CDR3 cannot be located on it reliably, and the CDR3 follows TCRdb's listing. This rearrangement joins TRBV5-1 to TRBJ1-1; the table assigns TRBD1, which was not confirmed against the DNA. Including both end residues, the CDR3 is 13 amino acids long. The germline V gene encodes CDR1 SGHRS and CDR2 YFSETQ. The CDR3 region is CASSRIPGQALTR.

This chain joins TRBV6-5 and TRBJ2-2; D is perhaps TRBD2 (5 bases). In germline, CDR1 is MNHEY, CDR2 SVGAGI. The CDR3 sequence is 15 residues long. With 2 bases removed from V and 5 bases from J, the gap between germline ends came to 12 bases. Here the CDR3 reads CASSYRLTGTGELFF. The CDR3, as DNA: TGTGCCAGCAGTTACCGGCTCACGGGGACCGGGGAGCTGTTTTTT.

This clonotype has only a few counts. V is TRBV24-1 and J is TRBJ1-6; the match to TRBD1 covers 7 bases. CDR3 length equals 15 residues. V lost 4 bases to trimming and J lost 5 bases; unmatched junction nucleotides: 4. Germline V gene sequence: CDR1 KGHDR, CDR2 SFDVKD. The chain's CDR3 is CATSDGQENNSPLHF. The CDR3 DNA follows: TGTGCCACCAGTGACGGACAGGAGAATAATTCACCCCTCCACTTT.

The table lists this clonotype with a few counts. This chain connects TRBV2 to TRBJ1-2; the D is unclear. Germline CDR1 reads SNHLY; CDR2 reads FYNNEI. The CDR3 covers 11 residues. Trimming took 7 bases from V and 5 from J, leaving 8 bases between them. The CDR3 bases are TGTGCCAGCACCCCCCAGTATGGCTACACCTTC. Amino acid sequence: CASTPQYGYTF.

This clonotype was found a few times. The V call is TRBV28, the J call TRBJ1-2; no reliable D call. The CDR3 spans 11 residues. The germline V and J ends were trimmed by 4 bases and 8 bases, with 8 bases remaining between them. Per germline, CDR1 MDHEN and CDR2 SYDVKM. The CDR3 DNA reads TGTGCCAGCAGTTACGTGCTGGGCTACACCTTC. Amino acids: CASSYVLGYTF.

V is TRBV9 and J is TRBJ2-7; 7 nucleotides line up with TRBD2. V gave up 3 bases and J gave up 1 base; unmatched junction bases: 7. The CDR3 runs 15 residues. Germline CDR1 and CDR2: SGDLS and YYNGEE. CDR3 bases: TGTGCCAGCAGCGCCTATAGCGGGCCTTCCTACGAGCAGTACTTC. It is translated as CASSAYSGPSYEQYF.

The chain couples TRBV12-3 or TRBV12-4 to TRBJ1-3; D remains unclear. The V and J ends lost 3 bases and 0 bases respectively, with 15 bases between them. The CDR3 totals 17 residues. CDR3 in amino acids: CASSFNPYPPSGNTIYF. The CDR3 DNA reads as TGTGCCAGCAGTTTTAATCCCTACCCTCCCTCTGGAAACACCATATATTTT.

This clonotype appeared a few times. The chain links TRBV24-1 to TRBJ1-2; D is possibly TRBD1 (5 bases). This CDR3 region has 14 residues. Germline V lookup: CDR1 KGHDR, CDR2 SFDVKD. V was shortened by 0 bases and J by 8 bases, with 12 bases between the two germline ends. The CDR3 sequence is CATSDLKGPRGYTF. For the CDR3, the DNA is TGTGCCACCAGTGATTTGAAGGGACCGCGGGGCTACACCTTC.

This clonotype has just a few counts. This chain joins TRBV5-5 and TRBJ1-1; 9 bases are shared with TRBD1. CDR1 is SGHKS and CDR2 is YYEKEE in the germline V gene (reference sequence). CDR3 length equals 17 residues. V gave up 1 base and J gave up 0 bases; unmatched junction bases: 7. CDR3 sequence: CASSLMVGQGMNTEAFF. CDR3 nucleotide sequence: TGTGCCAGCAGCTTGATGGTTGGACAGGGGATGAACACTGAAGCTTTCTTT.

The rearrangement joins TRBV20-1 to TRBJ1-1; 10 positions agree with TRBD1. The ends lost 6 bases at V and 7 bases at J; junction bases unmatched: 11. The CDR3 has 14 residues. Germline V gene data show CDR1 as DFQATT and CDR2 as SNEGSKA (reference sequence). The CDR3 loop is CSANAWDRGFEAFF. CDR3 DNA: TGCAGTGCGAACGCCTGGGACAGGGGTTTTGAAGCTTTCTTT.

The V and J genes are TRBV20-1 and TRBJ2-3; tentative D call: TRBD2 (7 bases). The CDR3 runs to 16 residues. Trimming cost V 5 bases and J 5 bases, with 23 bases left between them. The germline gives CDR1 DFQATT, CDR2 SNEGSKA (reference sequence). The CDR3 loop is CSAGGGAWMGGDTQYF. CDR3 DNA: TGCAGTGCTGGGGGGGGGGCCTGGATGGGAGGAGATACGCAGTATTTT.

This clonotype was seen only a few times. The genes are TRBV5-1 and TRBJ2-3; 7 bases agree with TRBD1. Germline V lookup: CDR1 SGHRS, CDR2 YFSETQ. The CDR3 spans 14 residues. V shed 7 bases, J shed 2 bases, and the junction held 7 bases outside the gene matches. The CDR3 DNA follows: TGCGCCAGCGGCAAGGGACAGTCCACAGATACGCAGTATTTT. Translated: CASGKGQSTDTQYF.

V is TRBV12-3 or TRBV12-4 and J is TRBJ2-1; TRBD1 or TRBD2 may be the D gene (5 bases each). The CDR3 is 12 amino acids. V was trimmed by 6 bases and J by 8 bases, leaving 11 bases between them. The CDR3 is CASSWDAYEQFF. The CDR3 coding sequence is TGTGCCAGCAGCTGGGACGCTTATGAGCAGTTCTTC.

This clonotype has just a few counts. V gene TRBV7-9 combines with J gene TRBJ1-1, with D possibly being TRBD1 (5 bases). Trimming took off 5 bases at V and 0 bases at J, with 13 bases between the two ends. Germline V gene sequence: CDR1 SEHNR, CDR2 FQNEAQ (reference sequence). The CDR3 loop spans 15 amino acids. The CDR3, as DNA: TGTGCCAGCAGCCCCGAGGGGAACATGAACACTGAAGCTTTCTTT. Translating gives CASSPEGNMNTEAFF.

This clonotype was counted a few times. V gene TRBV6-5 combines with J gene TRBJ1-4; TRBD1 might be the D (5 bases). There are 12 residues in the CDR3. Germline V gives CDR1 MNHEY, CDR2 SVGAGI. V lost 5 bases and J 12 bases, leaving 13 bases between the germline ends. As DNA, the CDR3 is TGTGCCAGCAGTACGAACAGGTTTCAACTGTTTTTT. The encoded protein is CASSTNRFQLFF.

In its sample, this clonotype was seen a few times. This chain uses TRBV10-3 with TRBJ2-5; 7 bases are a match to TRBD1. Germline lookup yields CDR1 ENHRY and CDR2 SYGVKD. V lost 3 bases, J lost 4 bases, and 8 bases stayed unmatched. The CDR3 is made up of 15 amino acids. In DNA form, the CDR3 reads TGTGCCATCAGTGATCTTGGGACAGCCACAGAGACCCAGTACTTC. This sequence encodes CAISDLGTATETQYF.

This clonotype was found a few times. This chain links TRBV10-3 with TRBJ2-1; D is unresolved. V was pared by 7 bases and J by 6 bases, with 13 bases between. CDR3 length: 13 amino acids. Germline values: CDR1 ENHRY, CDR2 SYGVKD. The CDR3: CAIMEGRLNEQFF. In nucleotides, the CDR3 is TGTGCCATCATGGAAGGAAGACTCAATGAGCAGTTCTTC.

CDR3 sequence: CASTISVAGELFF. CDR3 coding DNA: TGCGCCAGCACGATCTCCGTCGCCGGGGAGCTGTTTTTT. The gene calls are TRBV10-2 and TRBJ2-2; D remains ambiguous. The CDR3 has 13 amino acids. Deletions cut 7 bases from V and 6 bases from J, with 12 bases between. The germline gives CDR1 WSHSY, CDR2 SAAADI.

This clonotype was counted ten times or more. This CDR3 is CASSNGLAGSPNEQFF. Written as DNA, the CDR3 is TGCGCCAGCAGCAATGGACTAGCGGGATCCCCCAATGAGCAGTTCTTC. The V and J genes are TRBV5-1 and TRBJ2-1; TRBD2 matches at 12 bases. Germline V gene sequence: CDR1 SGHRS, CDR2 YFSETQ. Germline trimming cut 4 bases from V and 6 bases from J; bases unmatched to any gene: 8. The CDR3 has 16 amino acids.

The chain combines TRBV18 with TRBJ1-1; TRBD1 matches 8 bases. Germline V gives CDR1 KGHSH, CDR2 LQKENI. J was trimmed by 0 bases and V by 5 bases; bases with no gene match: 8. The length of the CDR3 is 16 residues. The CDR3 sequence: CASSIIQGAMNTEAFF. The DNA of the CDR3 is TGTGCCAGCTCAATTATTCAGGGGGCTATGAACACTGAAGCTTTCTTT.

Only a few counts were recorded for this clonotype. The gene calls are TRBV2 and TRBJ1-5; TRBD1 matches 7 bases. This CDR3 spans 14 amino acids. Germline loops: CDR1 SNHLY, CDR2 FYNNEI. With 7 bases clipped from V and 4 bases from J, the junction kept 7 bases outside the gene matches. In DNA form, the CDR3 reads TGTGCCAGCACCAAGGGACAGACGAATCAGCCCCAGCATTTT. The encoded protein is CASTKGQTNQPQHF.

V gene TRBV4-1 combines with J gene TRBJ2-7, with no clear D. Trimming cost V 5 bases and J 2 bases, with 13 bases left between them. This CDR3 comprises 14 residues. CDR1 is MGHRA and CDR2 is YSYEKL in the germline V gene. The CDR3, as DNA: TGCGCCAGCAGCAAGGCCCGGCAGGCCTACGAGCAGTACTTC. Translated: CASSKARQAYEQYF.

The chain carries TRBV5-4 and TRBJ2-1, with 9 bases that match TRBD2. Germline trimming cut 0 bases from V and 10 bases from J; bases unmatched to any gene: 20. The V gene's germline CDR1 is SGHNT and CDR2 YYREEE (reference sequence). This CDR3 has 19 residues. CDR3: CASSLGAPGVAGVGREQFF. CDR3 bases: TGTGCCAGCAGCTTGGGGGCCCCTGGGGTAGCGGGAGTTGGCCGGGAGCAGTTCTTC.

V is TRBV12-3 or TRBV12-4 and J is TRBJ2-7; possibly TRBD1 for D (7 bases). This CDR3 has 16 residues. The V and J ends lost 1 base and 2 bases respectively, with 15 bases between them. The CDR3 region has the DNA TGTGCCAGCAGTTTAGGCCAGGGGGGAAAGACCTACGAGCAGTACTTC. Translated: CASSLGQGGKTYEQYF.

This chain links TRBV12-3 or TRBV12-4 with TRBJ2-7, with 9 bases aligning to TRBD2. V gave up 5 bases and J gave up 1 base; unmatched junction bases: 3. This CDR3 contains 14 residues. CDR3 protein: CASSAGGPSYEQYF. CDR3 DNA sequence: TGTGCCAGCAGTGCGGGAGGGCCGTCCTACGAGCAGTACTTC.

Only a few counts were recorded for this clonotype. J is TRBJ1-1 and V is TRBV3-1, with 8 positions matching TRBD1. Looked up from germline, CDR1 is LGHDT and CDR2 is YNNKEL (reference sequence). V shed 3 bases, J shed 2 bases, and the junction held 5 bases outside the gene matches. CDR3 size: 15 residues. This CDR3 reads CASSHLQGDNTEAFF. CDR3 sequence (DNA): TGTGCCAGCAGCCACTTACAGGGGGATAACACTGAAGCTTTCTTT. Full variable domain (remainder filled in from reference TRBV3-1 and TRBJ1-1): DTAVSQTPKYLVTQMGNDKSIKCEQNLGHDTMYWYKQDSKKFLKIMFSYNNKELIINETVPNRFSPKSPDKAHLNLHINSLELGDSAVYFCASSHLQGDNTEAFFGQGTRLTVV.

DNA of the CDR3: TGTGCCAGCAAGAACCCAAGAGCCGATGGCTACACCTTC. It yields the protein CASKNPRADGYTF. The rearrangement links TRBV6-1 to TRBJ1-2; unclear D gene. V dropped 7 bases and J dropped 6 bases, with 15 bases sitting between them. The length of the CDR3 is 13 residues. Germline CDR1 and CDR2: MNHNS and SASEGT.

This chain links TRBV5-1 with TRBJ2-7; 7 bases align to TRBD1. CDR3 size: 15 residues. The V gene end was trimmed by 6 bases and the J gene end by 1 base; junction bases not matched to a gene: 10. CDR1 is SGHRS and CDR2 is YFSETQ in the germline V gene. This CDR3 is CASTAAGTDSYEQYF. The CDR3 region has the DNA TGCGCCAGCACCGCGGCCGGGACAGATTCCTACGAGCAGTACTTC.